The clone carrying this TCR beta chain was observed a handful of times. TCRdb independently ran MiXCR on the RT-PCR reads; one entry per CDR3 protein. Of roughly 180,000 distinct CDR3 sequences listed, around 41% are singletons. This CDR3 spans 14 amino acids. Trimming removed 2 bases at V and 2 bases at J, with 9 bases between. Germline assignment: CDR1 MNHGY and CDR2 SAAAGT. This sample is drawn from a study of patients and donors after allogeneic stem cell transplantation. The material sequenced was blood, either unsorted or a sorted T cell fraction (not recorded which). The chain joins TRBV6-8 to TRBJ1-1; no clear D. This clonotype was sampled from a human donor who was either an allogeneic HSCT recipient or a stem cell or donor lymphocyte infusion donor (not recorded which). It is not recorded whose cells these are; they may come from a transplant donor. CDR3 residues: CASSYGIPNTEAFF. Here the CDR3 DNA reads TGTGCCAGCAGTTACGGGATTCCCAACACTGAAGCTTTCTTT.